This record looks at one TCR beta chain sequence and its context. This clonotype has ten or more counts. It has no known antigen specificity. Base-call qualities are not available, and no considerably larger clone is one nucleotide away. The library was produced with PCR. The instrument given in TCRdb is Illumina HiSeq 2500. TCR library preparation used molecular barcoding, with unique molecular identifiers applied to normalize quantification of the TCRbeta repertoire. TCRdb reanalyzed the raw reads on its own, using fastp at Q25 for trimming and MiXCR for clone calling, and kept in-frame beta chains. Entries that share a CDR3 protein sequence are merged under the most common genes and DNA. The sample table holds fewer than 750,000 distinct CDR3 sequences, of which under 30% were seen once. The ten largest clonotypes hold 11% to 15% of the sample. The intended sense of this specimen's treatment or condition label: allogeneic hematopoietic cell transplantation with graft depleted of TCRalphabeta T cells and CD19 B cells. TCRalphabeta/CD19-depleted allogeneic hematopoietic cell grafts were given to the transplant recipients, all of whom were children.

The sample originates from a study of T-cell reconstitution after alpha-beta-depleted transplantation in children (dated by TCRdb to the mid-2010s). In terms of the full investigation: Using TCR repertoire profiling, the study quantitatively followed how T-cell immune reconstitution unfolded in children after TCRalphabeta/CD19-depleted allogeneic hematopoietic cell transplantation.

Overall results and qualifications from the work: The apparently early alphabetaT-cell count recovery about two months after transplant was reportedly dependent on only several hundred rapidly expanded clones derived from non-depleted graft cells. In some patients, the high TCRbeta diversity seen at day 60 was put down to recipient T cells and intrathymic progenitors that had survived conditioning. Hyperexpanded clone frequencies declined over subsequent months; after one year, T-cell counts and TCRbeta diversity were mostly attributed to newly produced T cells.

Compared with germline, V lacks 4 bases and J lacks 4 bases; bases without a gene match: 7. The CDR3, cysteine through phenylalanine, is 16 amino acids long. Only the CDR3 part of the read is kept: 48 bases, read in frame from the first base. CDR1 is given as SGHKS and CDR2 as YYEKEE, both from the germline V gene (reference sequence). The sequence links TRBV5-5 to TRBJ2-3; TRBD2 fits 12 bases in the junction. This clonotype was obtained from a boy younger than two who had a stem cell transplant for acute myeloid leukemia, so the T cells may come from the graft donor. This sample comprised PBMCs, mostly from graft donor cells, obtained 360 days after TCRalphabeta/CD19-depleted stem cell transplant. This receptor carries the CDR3 CASSTLAGGPADTQYF. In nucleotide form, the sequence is TGTGCCAGCAGCACCCTAGCGGGGGGGCCGGCAGATACGCAGTATTTT.